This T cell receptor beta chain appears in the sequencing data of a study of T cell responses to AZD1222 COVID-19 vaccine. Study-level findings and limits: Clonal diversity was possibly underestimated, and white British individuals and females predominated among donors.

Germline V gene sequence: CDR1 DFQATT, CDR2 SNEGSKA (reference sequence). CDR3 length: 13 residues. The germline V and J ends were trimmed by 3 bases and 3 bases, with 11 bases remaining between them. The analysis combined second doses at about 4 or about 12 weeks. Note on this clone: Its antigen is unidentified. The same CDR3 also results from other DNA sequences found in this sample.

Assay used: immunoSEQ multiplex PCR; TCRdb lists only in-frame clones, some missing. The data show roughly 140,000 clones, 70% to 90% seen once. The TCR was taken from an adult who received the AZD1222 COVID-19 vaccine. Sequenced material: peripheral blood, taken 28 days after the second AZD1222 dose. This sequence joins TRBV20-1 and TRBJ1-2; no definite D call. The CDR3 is CSASRGSDYGYTF. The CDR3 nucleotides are TGCAGTGCTAGTAGAGGGAGCGACTATGGCTACACCTTC.